This T cell receptor (beta chain) is drawn from a study of PD-L1 blockade in urothelial cancer. Study summary: Patients with male sex and bladder-origin urothelial cancer accounted for about 85% of the roughly 30 enrolled. Anywhere from 0 to 3 prior chemotherapy regimens had been received by patients. Reported median T cell count for blood samples was some 140,000.

Germline trimming cut 1 base from V and 0 bases from J; bases unmatched to any gene: 5. This CDR3 is built from 16 residues. Germline V CDR1 and CDR2: SGHDN, FVKESK. Noted time point: peripheral blood 6 weeks after treatment start. Pretreatment and on-treatment samples were taken, numbering 1 to 8 per patient. Clones were sequenced by immunoSEQ multiplex PCR, and TCRdb holds only the in-frame ones, with some missing. The table shows approximately 38,000 clones, with 86% occurring only once. The TCR originated in a man between 60 and 75 years old with urothelial cancer. This chain joins TRBV14 and TRBJ1-2; 7 positions agree with TRBD1. Material: PBMCs, obtained around atezolizumab (anti-PD-L1) treatment. CDR3 bases: TGTGCCAGCAGCCAAGCACAGGGGAGAGCTAACTATGGCTACACCTTC. Protein product: CASSQAQGRANYGYTF. The full variable domain, in which reference TRBV14 and TRBJ1-2 provide the parts outside the CDR3, is EAGVTQFPSHSVIEKGQTVTLRCDPISGHDNLYWYRRVMGKEIKFLLHFVKESKQDESGMPNNRFLAERTGGTYSTLKVQPAELEDSGVYFCASSQAQGRANYGYTFGSGTRLTVV.